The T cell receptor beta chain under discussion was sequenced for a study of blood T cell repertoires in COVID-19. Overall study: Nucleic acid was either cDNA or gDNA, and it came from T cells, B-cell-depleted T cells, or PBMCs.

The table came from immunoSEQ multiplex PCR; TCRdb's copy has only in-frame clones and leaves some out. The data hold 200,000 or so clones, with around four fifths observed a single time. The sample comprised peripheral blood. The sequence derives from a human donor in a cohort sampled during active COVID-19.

The CDR3, as DNA: TGTGCCAGCAGCCCCCAGATTTTCTCTGAAGCTTTCTTT. Translating gives CASSPQIFSEAFF. This chain uses TRBV7-2 with TRBJ1-1; no clear D gene. The CDR3 extends over 13 amino acids. Germline V gene lookup returns CDR1 SGHTA and CDR2 FQGNSA. V was shortened by 5 bases and J by 6 bases, with 13 bases between the two germline ends.